Listed below are T cell receptor beta chains from one sample, sequenced in a study of early T cells in non-severe SARS-CoV-2 infection. TCRdb re-analysed the 5' RACE reads in MiXCR, keeping a single row per CDR3 protein. The sample records 35,000 to 50,000 distinct CDR3 sequences, about 25% being singletons. Sample: whole blood, taken at baseline. The receptors here all came from an adult who was a healthcare worker with PCR-confirmed SARS-CoV-2 infection or an uninfected control (not recorded which). Each CDR3 is given with its conserved first and last residue. The D gene is left open where the match is weak.

CDR3	J	V	D
CASSEAVILEQYF	TRBJ2-7	TRBV2	NA
CASSSPGVAYGYTF	TRBJ1-2	TRBV7-3	NA
CASSFQPNTEAFF	TRBJ1-1	TRBV5-5	NA
CASHLERVGTEAFF	TRBJ1-1	TRBV5-1	NA
CASSSGTWSGYTF	TRBJ1-2	TRBV19	NA
CASSQDQVTDTQYF	TRBJ2-3	TRBV4-2	NA
CASSFEQGNYEQYF	TRBJ2-7	TRBV11-2	TRBD1
CASSQAGQTNEKLFF	TRBJ1-4	TRBV4-3	NA
CASSAPRDAPGEKLFF	TRBJ1-4	TRBV7-9	NA
CASSLVIFSRAEAFF	TRBJ1-1	TRBV7-8	NA
CASSSPGLYNEQFF	TRBJ2-1	TRBV18	NA
CASTDRGRAGANVLTF	TRBJ2-6	TRBV5-4	TRBD1
CASSVDLISYEQYF	TRBJ2-7	TRBV19	NA
CASSLGATTEAFF	TRBJ1-1	TRBV12-3/TRBV12-4	NA
CASRWTGARRTEAFF	TRBJ1-1	TRBV12-3/TRBV12-4	TRBD1
CSARPGTGNTIYF	TRBJ1-3	TRBV20-1	NA
CASSFLGLANTGELFF	TRBJ2-2	TRBV11-2	NA
CASSPLSGANVLTF	TRBJ2-6	TRBV6-6	NA
CASRLGLAGSTDTQYF	TRBJ2-3	TRBV4-1	TRBD2
CASSPQIYQETQYF	TRBJ2-5	TRBV27	NA
CASSSGTGIPEQYF	TRBJ2-7	TRBV27	NA
CASSYLYGSTEAFF	TRBJ1-1	TRBV12-3/TRBV12-4	NA
CASSLFSANTEAFF	TRBJ1-1	TRBV5-1	NA
CASSIVGARGYTF	TRBJ1-2	TRBV19	NA
CASSYRGGLMETQYF	TRBJ2-5	TRBV6-6	TRBD2
CASSGLAGQETQYF	TRBJ2-5	TRBV2	TRBD2
CASSPILGAQETQYF	TRBJ2-5	TRBV7-2	NA
CASSLQGPYEQYF	TRBJ2-7	TRBV12-3/TRBV12-4	NA
CASSLDGDQPQHF	TRBJ1-5	TRBV12-3/TRBV12-4	NA
CASSLTGAASGNTIYF	TRBJ1-3	TRBV7-8	NA
CAIKPGQGVNQPQHF	TRBJ1-5	TRBV10-3	TRBD1
CASSLVQGASKAFF	TRBJ1-1	TRBV12-3/TRBV12-4	NA
CASSLKVDSPLHF	TRBJ1-6	TRBV12-3/TRBV12-4	NA
CASSQDGVFSYEQYF	TRBJ2-7	TRBV3-1	NA
CASSATGDPRGELFF	TRBJ2-2	TRBV9	TRBD1
CASSEGDTIGYTF	TRBJ1-2	TRBV2	NA
CASSRGDNSYEQYF	TRBJ2-7	TRBV7-2	NA
CASSLAAGESTEAFF	TRBJ1-1	TRBV7-2	NA
CASSSQTKGLSPLHF	TRBJ1-6	TRBV11-2	NA
CASSGGVNVNTEAFF	TRBJ1-1	TRBV7-8	NA
CASSLGGSGYTF	TRBJ1-2	TRBV12-3/TRBV12-4	NA
CASSPGGIRPDTQYF	TRBJ2-3	TRBV7-2	TRBD2
CASSLEISSGAFF	TRBJ1-1	TRBV7-9	NA
CASSPLTAQETQYF	TRBJ2-5	TRBV18	NA
CASSYSSAEINQPQHF	TRBJ1-5	TRBV6-2/TRBV6-3	NA
CASSLWGAGETQYF	TRBJ2-5	TRBV12-3/TRBV12-4	NA
CASSFGLAGGDSIF	TRBJ2-1	TRBV5-1	TRBD2
CSARDRTLGNTIYF	TRBJ1-3	TRBV20-1	NA
CASSPSNEQFF	TRBJ2-1	TRBV7-3	NA
CASSYRQNTEAFF	TRBJ1-1	TRBV6-5	NA
CASILRRSYNEQFF	TRBJ2-1	TRBV21-1	NA
CASSSDLGRLSYEQYF	TRBJ2-7	TRBV6-5	NA
CASSSPTGLSSYEQYF	TRBJ2-7	TRBV5-1	NA
CASSESGVTDTQYF	TRBJ2-3	TRBV10-2	TRBD2
CASRPGTGWSSPLHF	TRBJ1-6	TRBV7-9	TRBD1
CASKPGENEQFF	TRBJ2-1	TRBV2	NA
CSARDRGTHTGELFF	TRBJ2-2	TRBV20-1	NA
CASNPIRQGAAGETQYF	TRBJ2-5	TRBV7-9	TRBD1
CASSQALTGGDYGYTF	TRBJ1-2	TRBV4-2	TRBD1
CASSMGQGTDTQYF	TRBJ2-3	TRBV5-1	TRBD1